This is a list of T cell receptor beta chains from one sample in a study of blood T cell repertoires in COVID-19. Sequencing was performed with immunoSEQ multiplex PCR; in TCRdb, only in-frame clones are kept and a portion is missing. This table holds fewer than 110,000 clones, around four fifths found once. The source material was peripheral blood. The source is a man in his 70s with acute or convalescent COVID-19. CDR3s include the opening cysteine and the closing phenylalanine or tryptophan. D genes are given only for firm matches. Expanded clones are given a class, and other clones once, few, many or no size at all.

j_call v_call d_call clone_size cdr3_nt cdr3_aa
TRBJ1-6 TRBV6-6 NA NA TGTGCCACGTCAGGGGCTGGGGATTCACCCCTCCACTTT CATSGAGDSPLHF
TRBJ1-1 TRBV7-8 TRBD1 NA TGTGCCAGCAGCTCACCAGGGGGTTCGAACACTGAAGCTTTCTTT CASSSPGGSNTEAFF
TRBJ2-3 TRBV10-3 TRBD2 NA TGTGCCATCAGTGAGTCAGCGGGGGCGGGCACAGATACGCAGTATTTT CAISESAGAGTDTQYF
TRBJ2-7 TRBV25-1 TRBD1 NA TGTGCCAGCAGTGCGACAGGGGTGGCTCGCGAGCAGTACTTC CASSATGVAREQYF
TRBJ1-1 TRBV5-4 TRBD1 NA TGTGCCAGCAGCTTGGCCGGGACAGGGATTGAAGCTTTCTTT CASSLAGTGIEAFF
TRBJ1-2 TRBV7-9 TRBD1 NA TGTGCCAGCAGCTTAGCGATGGGACAGGGGGCGAATGGCTACACCTTC CASSLAMGQGANGYTF
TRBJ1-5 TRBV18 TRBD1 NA TGTGCCAGCGGACAGGGTCTCAATCAGCCCCAGCATTTT CASGQGLNQPQHF
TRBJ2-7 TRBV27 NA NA TGTGCCAGCAGATTCCTAACCTCCTACGAGCAGTACTTC CASRFLTSYEQYF
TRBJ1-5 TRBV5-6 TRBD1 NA TGTGCCAGCAGCTGGACAGGGGACAATCAGCCCCAGCATTTT CASSWTGDNQPQHF
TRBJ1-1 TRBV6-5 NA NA TGTGCCAGCAGGGGATCACAGGGACGTGAAGCTTTCTTT CASRGSQGREAFF
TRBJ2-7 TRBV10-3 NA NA TGTGCCATCGCCGGGGGACGGTCCTACGAGCAGTACTTC CAIAGGRSYEQYF
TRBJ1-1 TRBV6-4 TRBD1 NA TGTGCCAGCAGCCCCACAGGGGACTCCGAAGCTTTCTTT CASSPTGDSEAFF
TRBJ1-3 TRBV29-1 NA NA TGCAGCGTTCGAGAAGGAAACACCATATATTTT CSVREGNTIYF
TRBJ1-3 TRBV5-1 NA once TGCGCCAGCAGCTTGGCAGGGGTCCCTGGAAACACCATATATTTT CASSLAGVPGNTIYF
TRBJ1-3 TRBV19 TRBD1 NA TGTGCCAGTAGTATAGACCCGGGACAGCACACTCGCAACACCATATATTTT CASSIDPGQHTRNTIYF
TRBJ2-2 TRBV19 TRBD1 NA TGTGCCAGTAGAAGGACAGGGGGCAACGGGGAGCTGTTTTTT CASRRTGGNGELFF
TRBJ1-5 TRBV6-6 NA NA TGTGCCAGCACCAGGGGATCTAGCAATCAGCCCCAGCATTTT CASTRGSSNQPQHF
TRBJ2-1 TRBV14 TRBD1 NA TGTGCCAGCAGCCAGTTACAGGGGGCGCTTAATGAGCAGTTCTTC CASSQLQGALNEQFF
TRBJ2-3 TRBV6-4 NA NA TGTGCCAGCAGTGTTGAGGGCTCGAGGGACACAGATACGCAGTATTTT CASSVEGSRDTDTQYF
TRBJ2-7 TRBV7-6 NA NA TGTGCCAGCAGCTTAACCCGCGGCGTAGAGCAGTACTTC CASSLTRGVEQYF
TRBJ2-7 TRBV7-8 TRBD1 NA TGTGCCAGCAGCCGTACAGGGGGTGTGGACGAGCAGTACTTC CASSRTGGVDEQYF
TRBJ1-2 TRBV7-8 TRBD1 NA TGTGCCAGCAGCTTAGACAGGGGATTTAACTATGGCTACACCTTC CASSLDRGFNYGYTF
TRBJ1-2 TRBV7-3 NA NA TGTGCCAGCAGCCATGGCGGCGGGAATGGCTACACCTTC CASSHGGGNGYTF
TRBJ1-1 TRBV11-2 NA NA TGTGCCATCACAAAACAGGGGAACACTGAAGCTTTCTTT CAITKQGNTEAFF
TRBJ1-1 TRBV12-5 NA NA TGTGCTAGTGCCGAGTTGGGCCCTGGGGCTTTCTTT CASAELGPGAFF
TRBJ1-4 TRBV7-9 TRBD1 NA TGTGCCAGCAGCATAATCGCTCTGGGACAGGGGGCGCAGAAGTATGAAAAACTGTTTTTT CASSIIALGQGAQKYEKLFF
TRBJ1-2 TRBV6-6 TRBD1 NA TGTGCCAGCAGTTACCATGGGACAGGGGGGACCTATGGCTACACCTTC CASSYHGTGGTYGYTF
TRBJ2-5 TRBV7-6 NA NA TGTGCCAGCAGCCGTGGGGCGGTTCAAGAGACCCAGTACTTC CASSRGAVQETQYF
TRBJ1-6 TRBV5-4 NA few TGTGCCAGCAGCTTGCCGGATAATTCACCCCTCCACTTT CASSLPDNSPLHF
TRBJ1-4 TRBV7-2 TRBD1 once TGTGCCAGCAGCTTAACAGGGGAGTTTCGAGAAAAACTGTTTTTT CASSLTGEFREKLFF
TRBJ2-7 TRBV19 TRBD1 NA TGTGCCAGTAGGAAGGGACAGGGGATCATGGAGCAGTACTTC CASRKGQGIMEQYF
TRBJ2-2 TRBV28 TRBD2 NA TGTGCCAGCACCTCCGGGGGGGCCCTAACCGGGGAGCTGTTTTTT CASTSGGALTGELFF
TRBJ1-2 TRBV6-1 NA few TGTGCCAGCAGTGAATTGGGGGGGGCCGACTATGGCTACACCTTC CASSELGGADYGYTF
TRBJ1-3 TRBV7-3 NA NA TGTGCCAGCAGCCGGGGAGGCTCTGGAAACACCATATATTTT CASSRGGSGNTIYF
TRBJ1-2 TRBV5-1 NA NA TGCGCCAGCAGCTTGGACAGGGTCACTTCCTCTAGCGGCTACACCTTC CASSLDRVTSSSGYTF
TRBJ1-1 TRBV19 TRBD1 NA TGTGCCAGTAGGTCGGACAGGGTCGGGACTGAAGCTTTCTTT CASRSDRVGTEAFF
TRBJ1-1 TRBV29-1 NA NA TGCAGCGTTGCAGGGATGACTGAAGCTTTCTTT CSVAGMTEAFF
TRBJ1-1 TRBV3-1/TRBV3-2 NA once TGTGCCAGCAGCCAAGACAGATCGAACACTGAAGCTTTCTTT CASSQDRSNTEAFF
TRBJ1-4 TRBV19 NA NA TGTGCCAGTAGAATAACAGCCGCAACTAATGAAAAACTGTTTTTT CASRITAATNEKLFF
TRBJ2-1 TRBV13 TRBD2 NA TGTGCCAGCAGCTCGGGACTAGCGGGGGGGCGATTCTTC CASSSGLAGGRFF
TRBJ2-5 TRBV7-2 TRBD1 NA TGTGCCAGCAGCAGGACAGGGCGTTTGGAAGAGACCCAGTACTTC CASSRTGRLEETQYF
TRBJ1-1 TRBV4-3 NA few TGCGCCAGCAGCCAAGTATTCGAGGGCCTTAGGATGAACACTGAAGCTTTCTTT CASSQVFEGLRMNTEAFF
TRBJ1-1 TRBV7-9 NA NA TGTGCCAGCAGCATCGGGATCATGAACACTGAAGCTTTCTTT CASSIGIMNTEAFF
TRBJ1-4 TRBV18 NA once TGTGCCAGCTCACCGAGCCAGGGTGAAAAACTGTTTTTT CASSPSQGEKLFF
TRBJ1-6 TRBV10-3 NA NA TGTGCCATCAGTGAAATGGGCGGGGGGCTGGTAAATTCACCCCTCCACTTT CAISEMGGGLVNSPLHF
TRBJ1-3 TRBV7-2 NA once TGTGCCAGCAGCTTACCAGGTCGCTCTGGAAACACCATATATTTT CASSLPGRSGNTIYF
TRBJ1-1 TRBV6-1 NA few TGTGCCAGCAGTGAAGTTATGAGGACTGTATTGAACACTGAAGCTTTCTTT CASSEVMRTVLNTEAFF
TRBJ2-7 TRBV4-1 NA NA TGCGCCAGCAGCCAAGACCCTTTTGACAGCTTTGGGGTTGTGGGGGAGCAGTACTTC CASSQDPFDSFGVVGEQYF